A selection of T cell receptor beta chains follows, all from one sample in a study of cytomegalovirus exposure and HLA in healthy donors. Using immunoSEQ multiplex PCR, the repertoire was profiled, and TCRdb retains in-frame clones only, with some absent. The table shows 110,000 to 150,000 clones, with about 72% occurring only once. The sequenced sample consisted of PBMCs. Receptor source: a man between 40 and 49 years old in good health and CMV-seronegative. Each CDR3 is given with its conserved first and last residue. The D gene is left open where the match is weak. Clone size is stated in some rows and not others, as once, few, many or a class when expanded.

V gene: TRBV10-3; J gene: TRBJ1-2; D gene: NA; clone size: NA; CDR3 protein: CAISESRGSANYGYTF; CDR3 DNA: TGTGCCATCAGTGAGTCCCGGGGATCGGCTAACTATGGCTACACCTTC
V gene: TRBV13; J gene: TRBJ2-7; D gene: TRBD2; clone size: few; CDR3 protein: CASSRPGTSGSEQYF; CDR3 DNA: TGTGCCAGCAGCCGTCCCGGGACTAGCGGGTCCGAGCAGTACTTC
V gene: TRBV6-1; J gene: TRBJ1-5; D gene: NA; clone size: NA; CDR3 protein: CASSAPGVGNQPQHF; CDR3 DNA: TGTGCCAGCAGTGCGCCAGGGGTCGGCAATCAGCCCCAGCATTTT
V gene: TRBV4-1; J gene: TRBJ2-2; D gene: TRBD1; clone size: few; CDR3 protein: CASSHPTGAYTGELFF; CDR3 DNA: TGCGCCAGCAGCCATCCTACAGGGGCTTACACCGGGGAGCTGTTTTTT
V gene: TRBV15; J gene: TRBJ2-1; D gene: NA; clone size: few; CDR3 protein: CATSAKEDGYNEQFF; CDR3 DNA: TGTGCCACCAGCGCAAAGGAGGACGGCTACAATGAGCAGTTCTTC
V gene: TRBV6-1; J gene: TRBJ1-2; D gene: TRBD1; clone size: NA; CDR3 protein: CASSDYVGTGDVANYGYTF; CDR3 DNA: TGTGCCAGCAGTGACTATGTGGGGACAGGGGATGTAGCTAACTATGGCTACACCTTC
V gene: TRBV6-5; J gene: TRBJ1-5; D gene: NA; clone size: NA; CDR3 protein: CASGWRNQPQHF; CDR3 DNA: TGTGCCAGCGGTTGGCGCAATCAGCCCCAGCATTTT
V gene: TRBV2; J gene: TRBJ1-5; D gene: TRBD1; clone size: NA; CDR3 protein: CASSEGQDNQPQHF; CDR3 DNA: TGTGCCAGCAGTGAGGGACAGGATAATCAGCCCCAGCATTTT
V gene: TRBV10-3; J gene: TRBJ2-7; D gene: NA; clone size: few; CDR3 protein: CAIRGAHEQYF; CDR3 DNA: TGTGCCATCAGAGGGGCCCACGAGCAGTACTTC
V gene: TRBV7-2; J gene: TRBJ2-7; D gene: TRBD2; clone size: NA; CDR3 protein: CASRASGGAYEQYF; CDR3 DNA: TGTGCCAGCAGGGCTAGCGGGGGGGCTTACGAGCAGTACTTC
V gene: TRBV10-3; J gene: TRBJ2-7; D gene: TRBD2; clone size: NA; CDR3 protein: CAISDQRLAGTYEQYF; CDR3 DNA: TGTGCCATCAGCGACCAGAGACTAGCGGGAACCTACGAGCAGTACTTC